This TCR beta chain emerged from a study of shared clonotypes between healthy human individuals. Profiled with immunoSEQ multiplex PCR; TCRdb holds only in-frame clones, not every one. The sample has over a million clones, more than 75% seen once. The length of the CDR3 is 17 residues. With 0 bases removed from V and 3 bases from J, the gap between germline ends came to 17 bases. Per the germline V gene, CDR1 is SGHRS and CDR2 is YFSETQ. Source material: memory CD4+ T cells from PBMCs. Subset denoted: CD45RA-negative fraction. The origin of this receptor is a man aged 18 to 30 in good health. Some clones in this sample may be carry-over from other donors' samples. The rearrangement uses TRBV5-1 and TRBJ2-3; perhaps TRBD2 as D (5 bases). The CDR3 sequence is CASSLELRGLGTDTQYF. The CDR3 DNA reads TGCGCCAGCAGCTTGGAACTTCGGGGATTAGGGACAGATACGCAGTATTTT.